These 12 T cell receptor beta chains came from one sample sequenced in a study of memory CD8 T cells in hepatitis C reinfection (dated by TCRdb to about 2017). Per the publication, the time point label means: peak reinfection, 3 to 8 weeks after reinfection detection. The sorted cells were sequenced directly ex vivo, without any in vitro expansion ahead of TCR sequencing. Library preparation used the immunoSEQ multiplex PCR assay. The immuneACCESS repertoire file appears here via TCRdb, limited to in-frame rearrangements. These files lack a portion of the clones; in checked studies, under half of the deficit traces to unresolved V genes, and the cause of the others is not known. Across this sample there are 35,000 to 50,000 clones, with roughly 88% seen only once. The ten largest clonotypes hold 1% to 1.5% of the sample. The sample taken for sequencing was naive CD8+ T cells sorted from blood. The cell subset or site label here, explained by the study, means: total naive CD8+CD45RO- T cells. These receptors all stem from a man in his late teens or twenties with hepatitis C virus infection.

The chain employs TRBV6-6 and TRBJ2-1; D perhaps matches TRBD1 (6 bases). CDR1 and CDR2 from the germline V gene are MNHNY and SVGAGI (reference sequence). With 2 bases removed from V and 7 bases from J, the gap between germline ends came to 6 bases. CDR3 length: 12 residues. As DNA, the CDR3 is TGTGCCAGCAGTTACAGGGGGAATGAGCAGTTCTTC. Translating it yields CASSYRGNEQFF.

The rearrangement uses TRBV27 and TRBJ2-3; 8 positions match TRBD2. Germline V gene sequence: CDR1 MNHEY, CDR2 SMNVEV (reference sequence). The trim removed 7 bases at V and 1 base at J, leaving 7 bases unmatched. The CDR3 loop spans 15 amino acids. CDR3 sequence reads: CASTLSGAGTDTQYF. CDR3 coding DNA: TGTGCCAGCACCCTTAGCGGGGCTGGCACAGATACGCAGTATTTT.

This chain links TRBV19 with TRBJ1-1, with D possibly TRBD1 on 5 matching bases. Germline assignment: CDR1 LNHDA and CDR2 SQIVND (reference sequence). The CDR3 is 15 amino acids. V was cut by 4 bases and J by 0 bases, with 12 bases left in between. CDR3 sequence (DNA): TGTGCCAGTAGTAGCCTACAGGACCTGAACACTGAAGCTTTCTTT. This translates into CASSSLQDLNTEAFF.

The V and J genes are TRBV29-1 and TRBJ2-5, with D possibly TRBD1 on 6 matching bases. The CDR3 is made up of 15 amino acids. V was pared by 4 bases and J by 4 bases, with 19 bases between. Germline V lookup: CDR1 SQVTM, CDR2 ANQGSEA. CDR3 DNA: TGCAGCGTTGTAGTGCCAGGGGATGAGAGAGAGACCCAGTACTTC. Amino acids: CSVVVPGDERETQYF.

The chain recombines TRBV5-1 with TRBJ2-3, with D possibly being TRBD2 (6 bases). The germline gives CDR1 SGHRS, CDR2 YFSETQ. The CDR3 is 17 amino acids. The V end was cut by 4 bases, the J end by 5 bases, with 23 bases between. CDR3 protein: CASSGAPTATGEDTQYF. The CDR3 DNA follows: TGCGCCAGCAGCGGGGCCCCGACAGCCACGGGGGAAGATACGCAGTATTTT.

This clone has only one observation. CDR3 coding DNA: TGCGCCAGCAGCCAACGGGAGCTGGCTAATTCACCCCTCCACTTT. Translating it yields CASSQRELANSPLHF. The V gene is TRBV4-1, the J gene TRBJ1-6; D gene unclear. This CDR3 region has 15 residues. V lost 2 bases and J lost 6, with 11 bases in between. Germline V lookup: CDR1 MGHRA, CDR2 YSYEKL.

J is TRBJ2-5 and V is TRBV27; 9 bases are shared with TRBD1. Germline trimming cut 6 bases from V and 5 bases from J; bases unmatched to any gene: 7. Per germline, CDR1 MNHEY and CDR2 SMNVEV (reference sequence). There are 14 residues in the CDR3. The CDR3 nucleotides are TGTGCCAGCAGATACAGGGGGCGGAGTGAGACCCAGTACTTC. This gives the protein CASRYRGRSETQYF.

This clone was observed a single time. J is TRBJ2-4 and V is TRBV5-6; TRBD2 is a possible D gene (6 bases). Germline V gene data show CDR1 as SGHDT and CDR2 as YYEEEE. The CDR3 extends over 14 amino acids. V was trimmed by 1 base and J by 10 bases, leaving 15 bases between them. The CDR3 region has the DNA TGTGCCAGCAGCTTGAGGTTAGCGCGGGGTATTCAGTACTTC. This encodes CASSLRLARGIQYF.

The rearrangement joins TRBV10-2 to TRBJ2-7, with 13 nucleotides matching TRBD2. Trimming cost V 10 bases and J 1 base; bases outside gene matches: 4. CDR1 WSHSY and CDR2 SAAADI come from the germline V gene. This CDR3 is built from 14 residues. As DNA, the CDR3 is TGCGCCACCGGGACTAGCGGGGTTTCCTACGAGCAGTACGTC. Protein sequence: CATGTSGVSYEQYV.

The chain couples TRBV28 to TRBJ2-1; perhaps TRBD1 as D (5 bases). Germline assignment: CDR1 MDHEN and CDR2 SYDVKM. Trimming removed 3 bases from V and 5 bases from J, with 14 bases in between. The CDR3 contains 15 residues. CDR3 nucleotide sequence: TGTGCCAGCAGTTTGACCATCGACAGAGACAATGAGCAGTTCTTC. Protein: CASSLTIDRDNEQFF. The full variable domain, with the rest looked up from reference TRBV28 and TRBJ2-1, is DVKVTQSSRYLVKRTGEKVFLECVQDMDHENMFWYRQDPGLGLRLIYFSYDVKMKEKGDIPEGYSVSREKKERFSLILESASTNQTSMYLCASSLTIDRDNEQFFGPGTRLTVL.

This CDR3 reads CASSVVANSPLHF. CDR3 bases: TGTGCCAGCAGCGTAGTGGCTAATTCACCCCTCCACTTT. The chain links TRBV9 to TRBJ1-6; D gene ambiguous. Germline V gives CDR1 SGDLS, CDR2 YYNGEE. The CDR3 runs 13 residues. Trimming took 0 bases from V and 6 from J, leaving 4 bases between them.

J is TRBJ2-5 and V is TRBV10-3; TRBD2 matches 10 bases. V shed 2 bases and J 5 bases; nucleotides not matched to a gene: 2. CDR3 size: 14 residues. Germline loops: CDR1 ENHRY, CDR2 SYGVKD. CDR3 residues: CAISEPGLAETQYF. Written as DNA, the CDR3 is TGTGCCATCAGTGAGCCGGGACTAGCGGAGACCCAGTACTTC.